Below, 9 T cell receptor beta chains from the same sample are listed, as sequenced in a study of T-cell reconstitution after alpha-beta-depleted transplantation in children. Unique molecular identifiers featured in how the TCRbeta library was prepared. TCRdb called the PCR reads again in MiXCR, with one record for every CDR3 protein. The sample shows 200,000 to 300,000 distinct CDR3 sequences, about 11% of them seen only once. This specimen consisted of PBMCs from the stem cell graft donor, obtained from the stem cell graft. Receptors were obtained from a human donor who donated a stem cell graft to a child with acute lymphoblastic leukemia.

In its sample, this clonotype was seen many times. This chain uses TRBV11-3 with TRBJ1-5; 7 nucleotides align to TRBD1. Germline-derived CDR1 and CDR2 are SGHNT and YENEEA. V dropped 1 base and J dropped 4; count of bases not matched to a gene: 13. This CDR3 has 18 residues. The CDR3 sequence is CASSLGWGSGTANQPQHF. CDR3 sequence (DNA): TGTGCCAGCAGCTTAGGTTGGGGATCCGGGACAGCTAATCAGCCCCAGCATTTT. The whole variable domain, filled in from reference TRBV11-3 and TRBJ1-5, reads EAGVVQSPRYKIIEKKQPVAFWCNPISGHNTLYWYLQNLGQGPELLIRYENEEAVDDSQLPKDRFSAERLKGVDSTLKIQPAELGDSAVYLCASSLGWGSGTANQPQHFGDGTRLSIL.

This clonotype was detected ten times or more. The chain recombines TRBV6-2 or TRBV6-3 with TRBJ2-5, with D unresolved. The V and J ends lost 8 bases and 1 base respectively, with 14 bases between them. CDR1 is MNHEY and CDR2 is SVGEGT in the germline V gene. CDR3 length equals 14 residues. The CDR3 DNA reads TGTGCCAGCTCTCCTAGAAAGTTCCAAGAGACCCAGTACTTC. Translated: CASSPRKFQETQYF.

The table lists this clonotype with many counts. V is TRBV5-1 and J is TRBJ2-6; 9 positions agree with TRBD2. Germline trimming cut 0 bases from V and 0 bases from J; bases unmatched to any gene: 7. CDR1 and CDR2 from the germline V gene are SGHRS and YFSETQ. The CDR3 is 19 residues long. CDR3 in amino acids: CASSLGASGNPSGANVLTF. DNA for the CDR3: TGCGCCAGCAGCTTGGGAGCTAGCGGGAATCCCTCTGGGGCCAACGTCCTGACTTTC.

This clonotype was seen repeatedly, ten times or more. V and J are TRBV20-1 and TRBJ2-1, with 7 positions matching TRBD2. This CDR3 is 14 amino acids long. Looked up from germline, CDR1 is DFQATT and CDR2 is SNEGSKA (reference sequence). J lost 3 bases, V lost 0 bases, and 2 bases had no gene match. The CDR3 reads CSARDREGYNEQFF. DNA of the CDR3: TGCAGTGCTAGAGACAGGGAGGGCTACAATGAGCAGTTCTTC.

For this clonotype: Since a much larger clone is just one base distant, this may be a read error. The V and J genes are TRBV6-1 and TRBJ2-2; 8 positions match TRBD2. CDR3 length: 15 amino acids. Per the germline V gene, CDR1 is MNHNS and CDR2 is SASEGT. CDR3 protein: CASREAGESSGQLFF. The CDR3 DNA reads as TGTGCCAGCAGAGAAGCGGGGGAGTCGTCCGGGCAGCTGTTTTTT.

This clonotype was counted at least ten times. The V and J genes are TRBV20-1 and TRBJ2-7, with 16 bases lining up with TRBD2. This CDR3 region has 18 residues. Germline trimming cut 6 bases from V and 2 bases from J; bases unmatched to any gene: 13. Germline CDR1 is DFQATT and CDR2 is SNEGSKA (reference sequence). CDR3 protein: CSAPERGLAGGSPYEQYF. Written as DNA, the CDR3 is TGCAGTGCACCGGAAAGGGGACTAGCGGGAGGGTCTCCCTACGAGCAGTACTTC.

This clonotype has ten or more counts. The genes are TRBV4-2 and TRBJ1-2; a weak D match, TRBD1 (5 bases). The CDR3 is 15 residues long. Germline CDR1 and CDR2: LGHNA and YNFKEQ. Trimming took 0 bases from V and 7 from J, leaving 15 bases between them. The CDR3 reads CASSQDRGFSGGYTF. CDR3 bases: TGTGCCAGCAGCCAAGATCGGGGGTTCAGTGGTGGCTACACCTTC.

This clonotype was detected many times. This chain joins TRBV25-1 and TRBJ1-2; D gene uncertain. This CDR3 has 13 residues. Germline V gives CDR1 MGHDK, CDR2 SYGVNS. V was cut by 3 bases and J by 4 bases, with 9 bases left in between. Here the CDR3 DNA reads TGTGCCAGCAGTGACGATTGGGGCTATGGCTACACCTTC. Translating it yields CASSDDWGYGYTF.

This clonotype was seen repeatedly, ten times or more. The chain uses TRBV12-3 or TRBV12-4 and TRBJ1-2; unclear D gene. CDR3 length: 12 residues. V shed 3 bases and J shed 5 bases, with 7 bases lying between them. This CDR3 reads CASSFWQYGYTF. The CDR3 nucleotides are TGTGCCAGCAGTTTTTGGCAGTATGGCTACACCTTC.